The 9 T cell receptor beta chains given below trace back to one sample, sequenced in a study of blood T cell repertoires in COVID-19. The repertoire was sequenced with immunoSEQ multiplex PCR; TCRdb's copy has only in-frame clones and lacks some. Among 200,000 or so clones listed, roughly 80% were seen once. The sequenced sample was peripheral blood. These receptors came from an elderly woman with COVID-19, enrolled during active disease.

In nucleotides, the CDR3 is TGTGCCAGCACCCCGGGACTATACAATGAGCAGTTCTTC. It codes for CASTPGLYNEQFF. This chain links TRBV28 with TRBJ2-1; 7 positions agree with TRBD2. The CDR3 has 13 amino acids. Germline values: CDR1 MDHEN, CDR2 SYDVKM. V trimming: 7 bases; J trimming: 4 bases; junction bases outside the gene matches: 4.

The J gene is TRBJ2-1, the V gene TRBV7-8, with D hard to call. From germline, CDR1 is SGHVS and CDR2 FQNEAQ. The CDR3 is made up of 15 amino acids. The V end was cut by 5 bases, the J end by 8 bases, with 19 bases between. CDR3 nucleotide sequence: TGTGCCAGCAGCCCAACCCCTTCTCCTGGCCATGAGCAGTTCTTC. Amino acids: CASSPTPSPGHEQFF. Full variable domain (outside the CDR3, taken from reference TRBV7-8 and TRBJ2-1): GAGVSQSPRYKVAKRGQDVALRCDPISGHVSLFWYQQALGQGPEFLTYFQNEAQLDKSGLPSDRFFAERPEGSVSTLKIQRTQQEDSAVYLCASSPTPSPGHEQFFGPGTRLTVL.

The genes are TRBV13 and TRBJ1-2, with 9 bases aligning to TRBD1. J was trimmed by 8 bases and V by 5 bases; bases with no gene match: 12. The germline gives CDR1 PRHDT, CDR2 FYEKMQ (reference sequence). CDR3 length equals 15 residues. Here the CDR3 reads CASSPLWGQGGGYTF. For the CDR3, the DNA is TGTGCCAGCAGCCCTTTATGGGGACAGGGAGGAGGCTACACCTTC.

The chain links TRBV18 to TRBJ2-7; TRBD2 matches at 8 bases. CDR1 and CDR2 (germline): KGHSH, LQKENI. The CDR3 length is 16 residues. V was clipped by 6 bases and J by 2 bases; unmatched bases: 12. In DNA form, the CDR3 reads TGTGCCAGCTCCCCAATTGGTAGCGGGACCCCCTACGAGCAGTACTTC. Protein product: CASSPIGSGTPYEQYF.

The chain recombines TRBV14 with TRBJ2-3; tentatively, D is TRBD1 (6 bases). CDR3 length: 13 residues. The germline gives CDR1 SGHDN, CDR2 FVKESK. The ends were cut back, 5 bases at V and 3 bases at J, with 9 bases in the middle. CDR3 bases: TGTGCCAGCAGCGTCCAGGGGACAGATACGCAGTATTTT. It specifies CASSVQGTDTQYF.

This clone was seen only once. V gene TRBV2 combines with J gene TRBJ1-5; D call uncertain. V shed 1 base and J shed 6 bases, with 7 bases lying between them. This CDR3 is built from 13 residues. Germline CDR1 SNHLY, CDR2 FYNNEI. CDR3 in amino acids: CASSEGSGQPQHF. The DNA for the CDR3 is TGTGCCAGCAGTGAAGGGTCGGGTCAGCCCCAGCATTTT.

The gene calls are TRBV5-6 and TRBJ1-2; 7 bases agree with TRBD1. The CDR3 covers 13 residues. V was pared by 4 bases and J by 2 bases, with 2 bases of the junction left unmatched. Germline V gene data show CDR1 as SGHDT and CDR2 as YYEEEE. In DNA form, the CDR3 reads TGTGCCAGCAGCGCGGGACAGAACTATGGCTACACCTTC. Amino acid sequence: CASSAGQNYGYTF. The full variable domain, rest sourced from reference TRBV5-6 and TRBJ1-2, is DAGVTQSPTHLIKTRGQQVTLRCSPKSGHDTVSWYQQALGQGPQFIFQYYEEEERQRGNFPDRFSGHQFPNYSSELNVNALLLGDSALYLCASSAGQNYGYTFGSGTRLTVV.

The rearrangement links TRBV28 to TRBJ2-1, with D perhaps matching TRBD1 (6 bases). The length of the CDR3 is 14 residues. V lost 1 base and J 5 bases, leaving 9 bases between the germline ends. Germline V gene lookup returns CDR1 MDHEN and CDR2 SYDVKM. The CDR3 nucleotides read TGTGCCAGCAGTTTATCCAGGGGTAACAATGAGCAGTTCTTC. Its protein product is CASSLSRGNNEQFF.

The CDR3 sequence: CASSFRTGTTNEKLFF. CDR3 coding DNA: TGTGCCAGTAGTTTCAGGACAGGGACAACTAATGAAAAACTGTTTTTT. The V gene is TRBV19, the J gene TRBJ1-4; TRBD1 matches 8 bases. The CDR3 has 16 residues. Germline CDR1 and CDR2: LNHDA and SQIVND (reference sequence). Trimming took 5 bases from V and 0 from J; bases not matched to a gene: 5. Full variable domain (outside the CDR3, taken from reference TRBV19 and TRBJ1-4): DGGITQSPKYLFRKEGQNVTLSCEQNLNHDAMYWYRQDPGQGLRLIYYSQIVNDFQKGDIAEGYSVSREKKESFPLTVTSAQKNPTAFYLCASSFRTGTTNEKLFFGSGTQLSVL.